A selection of T cell receptor beta chains follows, all from one sample in a study of patients and donors after allogeneic stem cell transplantation. MiXCR, run by TCRdb on the RT-PCR reads, gives a single entry per CDR3 protein. The sample holds over 400,000 distinct CDR3 sequences, around 15% seen once. The source material was blood, either unsorted or a sorted T cell fraction (not recorded which). These receptor sequences come from a human donor who was either an allogeneic HSCT recipient or a stem cell or donor lymphocyte infusion donor (not recorded which). It is not recorded whose cells these are; they may come from a transplant donor. The CDR3 runs from the conserved cysteine through the conserved F or W. A D gene is named only where the DNA matches it firmly. A row's size may be missing; if present it is once, few, many or a size class.

j_gene	d_gene	abundance	v_gene	CDR3nt	CDR3aa
TRBJ1-2	.	few	TRBV5-5	TGTGCCAGCAGCTTGGGGGCAGGGGACTTTGGCTACACCTTC	CASSLGAGDFGYTF
TRBJ2-7	.	few	TRBV29-1	TGCAGCGTTTACACCTCCGAGCAGTACTTC	CSVYTSEQYF
TRBJ2-1	TRBD2	few	TRBV20-1	TGCAGTGCTAGAGAAACGACTAGCGGCTTTGGGAAGCAGTTCTTC	CSARETTSGFGKQFF
TRBJ2-7	.	few	TRBV12-5	TGTGCTAGTGGTCCCTCTCTGTTTGGCTACGAGCAGTACTTC	CASGPSLFGYEQYF
TRBJ2-1	TRBD1	many	TRBV20-1	TGCAGTGCTAACCTCGGACAGGGAAATTCTCATGAGCAGTTCTTC	CSANLGQGNSHEQFF
TRBJ1-4	.	.	TRBV6-5	TGTGCCAGCAGTTCCTCGACAGGCACTAATGAAAAACTGTTTTTT	CASSSSTGTNEKLFF
TRBJ2-4	TRBD2	few	TRBV6-2/TRBV6-3	TGTGCCAGCAGCTCCGGACTAGCGCAAAACCTAGCCAAAAACATTCAGTACTTC	CASSSGLAQNLAKNIQYF
TRBJ2-1	TRBD2	.	TRBV7-2	TGTGCCAGCAGCGGTACCGGGACTAGCTCCTACAATGAGCAGTTCTTC	CASSGTGTSSYNEQFF
TRBJ2-1	.	.	TRBV10-2	TGCGCCAGCAGTGAGGAGACAGGGGAGGGCAGTGAGCAGTTCTTC	CASSEETGEGSEQFF
TRBJ2-1	TRBD1	few	TRBV18	TGTGCCAGCTCCCCCGGGACAGGGGTGCACAATGAGCAGTTCTTC	CASSPGTGVHNEQFF
TRBJ2-3	.	many	TRBV11-2	TGTGCCAGCAACCGACCGAGCACAGATACGCAGTATTTT	CASNRPSTDTQYF
TRBJ1-1	.	.	TRBV6-1	TGTGCCAGCAGTGAAGAATCCCGGAGGAACACTGAAGCTTTCTTT	CASSEESRRNTEAFF
TRBJ1-6	TRBD1	.	TRBV27	TGTGCCAGCAGGCGGGACAGGAATTCACCCCTCCACTTT	CASRRDRNSPLHF
TRBJ1-1	.	few	TRBV7-2	TGTGCCAGCAGCTCTCGACAGGCTAACACTGAAGCTTTCTTT	CASSSRQANTEAFF
TRBJ2-3	.	many	TRBV12-3/TRBV12-4	TGTGCCAGCAGTCTCCGGACTGACCACGGGAAACAGTATTTT	CASSLRTDHGKQYF
TRBJ1-2	.	.	TRBV12-3/TRBV12-4	TGCGTCGACTATGGCTACACCTTC	CVDYGYTF
TRBJ2-7	TRBD1	few	TRBV15	TGTGCCACCAGCAGAGATTTACAGGGGGGCGAACGTTTCTACGAGCAGTACTTC	CATSRDLQGGERFYEQYF
TRBJ2-5	.	.	TRBV28	TGTGCCAGCAGTTTGGTAGCCAGGGTGAGCCAGTACTTC	CASSLVARVSQYF
TRBJ2-7	.	.	TRBV2	TGTGCCAGCAGTGATTCGAAGAGCTCCTACGAGCAGTACTTC	CASSDSKSSYEQYF
TRBJ2-2	.	many	TRBV7-3	TGTGCCAGCAGCCCTGCCATCACCGGGGAGCTGTTTTTT	CASSPAITGELFF
TRBJ1-1	TRBD1	.	TRBV3-1	TGTGCCAGCAGCCTCAGGGGGCATGGCACTGAAGCTTTCTTT	CASSLRGHGTEAFF
TRBJ1-2	.	.	TRBV7-9	TGTGCCAGCAGCTTTTACGGTGGCTACACCTTC	CASSFYGGYTF
TRBJ2-7	.	.	TRBV18	TGTGCCAGCTCACCACAACACGCAGGGATAATCTACGAGCAGTACTTC	CASSPQHAGIIYEQYF
TRBJ1-1	.	.	TRBV7-9	TGTGCCAGCAGGGTTATGAACACTGAAGCTTTCTTT	CASRVMNTEAFF
TRBJ2-5	TRBD1	.	TRBV2	TGTGCCAGCACTATGACAGGGTTCGAGACCCAGTACTTC	CASTMTGFETQYF
TRBJ2-1	.	.	TRBV11-2	TGTGCCAGCAGCTTCCAGGGGGGCGATGAGCAGTTCTTC	CASSFQGGDEQFF
TRBJ2-1	.	.	TRBV7-6	TGTGCCAGCAGCTTAGGGAACCTGGACAATGAGCAGTTCTTC	CASSLGNLDNEQFF
TRBJ2-4	TRBD2	few	TRBV10-3	TGTGCCATCAGTGAGAGGCTCGGGACTAGCGGGGGGGCCAAAAACATTCAGTACTTC	CAISERLGTSGGAKNIQYF
TRBJ1-6	.	.	TRBV7-8	TGTGCCAGCAGCTTAGCCAAAGTAAAGGGGGTTTCACCCCTCCACTTT	CASSLAKVKGVSPLHF
TRBJ2-5	.	many	TRBV12-3/TRBV12-4	TGTGCCAGCAGTTTAGTCAGGGGCGGGGAGACCCAGTACTTC	CASSLVRGGETQYF
TRBJ2-3	TRBD2	few	TRBV6-2/TRBV6-3	TGTGCCAGCAGGCGGGGGGCAGATACGCAGTATTTT	CASRRGADTQYF
TRBJ2-7	.	few	TRBV29-1	TGCAGCGTTGTTGTACGGGCCTACGAGCAGTACTTC	CSVVVRAYEQYF
TRBJ1-2	.	few	TRBV7-9	TGTGCCAGCAGCTTCCGCCCAGGCAGGGGCGAAGATGGCTACACCTTC	CASSFRPGRGEDGYTF
TRBJ2-4	.	.	TRBV7-2	TGTGCCAGCAGCTTAGCTTCGCAGGGAAACATTCAGTACTTC	CASSLASQGNIQYF
TRBJ2-7	.	few	TRBV11-3	TGTGCCAGCAGCCCTAGGTGGAGAGTTGGTGACTACGAGCAGTACTTC	CASSPRWRVGDYEQYF
TRBJ2-5	.	.	TRBV6-2/TRBV6-3	TGTGCCAGCAATAATGGAGAGACCCAGTACTTC	CASNNGETQYF
TRBJ2-3	.	few	TRBV3-1	TGTGCCAGCAGCCGGACCGGGACTGTGCGGACAGATACGCAGTATTTT	CASSRTGTVRTDTQYF
TRBJ2-5	.	.	TRBV12-3/TRBV12-4	TGTGCCAGCAGCCGCACCCCCCCAGGGGCCGACGAGACCCAGTACTTC	CASSRTPPGADETQYF
TRBJ2-5	.	few	TRBV18	TGTGCCAGCTCACCACGTGAGGGATCGGAGGAGACCCAGTACTTC	CASSPREGSEETQYF
TRBJ2-2	.	few	TRBV18	TGTGCCAGCTCACACAGGGATAGGCGCACCGGGGAGCTGTTTTTT	CASSHRDRRTGELFF
TRBJ1-2	.	.	TRBV6-6	TGTGCCAGTACCTGGTCCGACAATGGCTACACCTTC	CASTWSDNGYTF
TRBJ1-2	.	.	TRBV9	TGTGCCAGCAGCGTAGGGGCAGGGACGGAGTATGGCTACACCTTC	CASSVGAGTEYGYTF
TRBJ1-2	.	.	TRBV7-2	TGTGCCAGCAGCTTAGTTGTTTATGGCTACACCTTC	CASSLVVYGYTF
TRBJ2-7	.	.	TRBV20-1	TGCAGTGGGGGAGTCCAGGGCGAGCAGTACTTC	CSGGVQGEQYF
TRBJ2-3	TRBD2	few	TRBV5-6	TGTGCCAGCAGCTTGAATCGCGGGAGTAGGACAGATACGCAGTATTTT	CASSLNRGSRTDTQYF
TRBJ1-1	.	.	TRBV4-1	TGCGCCAGCAGCCAAGATCTAAGGGGGGGCACTGAAGCTTTCTTT	CASSQDLRGGTEAFF
TRBJ1-4	.	many	TRBV5-1	TGCGCCAGCAGCCGTGGACACGGTGAAAAACTGTTTTTT	CASSRGHGEKLFF
TRBJ2-3	TRBD2	many	TRBV12-3/TRBV12-4	TGTGCCAGCCGGCTTCGGGAGGTTCATACGCAGTATTTT	CASRLREVHTQYF
TRBJ2-1	.	many	TRBV4-3	TGCGCCAGCAGCCAAGATTTCGGGCGGGGTGGGCACAATGAGCAGTTCTTC	CASSQDFGRGGHNEQFF
TRBJ2-7	.	.	TRBV12-3/TRBV12-4	TGTGCCAGCGGGGGGTTATACGAGCAGTACTTC	CASGGLYEQYF